The entry below gives a single T cell receptor beta chain sequence along with its context. This CDR3 is built from 17 residues. V shed 3 bases and J 8 bases; nucleotides not matched to a gene: 12. CDR1 and CDR2 from the germline V gene are MDHEN and SYDVKM. These data come from a study of OX40 agonist ivuxolimab in advanced cancers. The table came from immunoSEQ multiplex PCR; TCRdb's copy has only in-frame clones and leaves some out. The table lists about 59,000 clones, about 90% of them singletons, with over 20% in the top ten. The V gene is TRBV28, the J gene TRBJ2-1; TRBD2 agrees at 11 bases. The sequence was collected from an adult with an advanced solid tumor such as melanoma, head and neck, liver or kidney cancer. This specimen was CD4+ or CD8+ T cells sorted from blood, taken in a trial of the OX40 agonist ivuxolimab. The CDR3 is CASSFVISGRALDEQFF. In DNA, the CDR3 is TGTGCCAGCAGTTTCGTTATTAGCGGGAGGGCTCTCGATGAGCAGTTCTTC.